This TCR beta chain was recorded in a study of cytomegalovirus exposure and HLA in healthy donors. The study, taken as a whole, reports: The authors confirmed in vitro that a few CMV-associated chains were specific for CMV antigens.

Trimming removed 3 bases at V and 5 bases at J, with 19 bases between. CDR3 size: 16 residues. In germline, CDR1 is LNHNV, CDR2 YYDKDF (reference sequence). Use of 60 Vbeta and 13 Jbeta primers characterized the PCR. Clones were sequenced by immunoSEQ multiplex PCR, and TCRdb holds only the in-frame ones, with some missing. The table lists 140,000 to 150,000 clones, almost 80% of them singletons. On this clone itself: No antigen is known for it.

This rearrangement joins TRBV15 to TRBJ2-5, with D possibly TRBD2 on 6 matching bases. The sequence derives from a woman aged 35 to 49 in good health and CMV-seropositive. Sample: PBMCs. The CDR3 protein is CATSSPGTPRGETQYF. In DNA form, the CDR3 reads TGTGCCACCAGCAGCCCCGGGACTCCTCGAGGGGAGACCCAGTACTTC.